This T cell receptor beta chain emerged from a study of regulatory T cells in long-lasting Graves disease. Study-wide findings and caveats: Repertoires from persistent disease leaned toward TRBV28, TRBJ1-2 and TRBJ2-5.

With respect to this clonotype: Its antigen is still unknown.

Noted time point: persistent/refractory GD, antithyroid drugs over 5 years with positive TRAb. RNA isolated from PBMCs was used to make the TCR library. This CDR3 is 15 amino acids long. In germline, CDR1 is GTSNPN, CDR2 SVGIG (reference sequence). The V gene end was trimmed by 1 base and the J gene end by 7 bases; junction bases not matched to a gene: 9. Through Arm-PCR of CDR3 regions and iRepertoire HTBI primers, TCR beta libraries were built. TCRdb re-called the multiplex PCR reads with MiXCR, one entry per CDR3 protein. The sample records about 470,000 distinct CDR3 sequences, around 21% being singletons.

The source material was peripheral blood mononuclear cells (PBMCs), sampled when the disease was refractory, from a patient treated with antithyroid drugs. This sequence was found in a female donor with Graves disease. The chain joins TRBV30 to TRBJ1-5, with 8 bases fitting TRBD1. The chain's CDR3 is CAWSDAGTGSQPQHF. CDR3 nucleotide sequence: TGTGCCTGGAGTGACGCCGGGACAGGATCCCAGCCCCAGCATTTT.